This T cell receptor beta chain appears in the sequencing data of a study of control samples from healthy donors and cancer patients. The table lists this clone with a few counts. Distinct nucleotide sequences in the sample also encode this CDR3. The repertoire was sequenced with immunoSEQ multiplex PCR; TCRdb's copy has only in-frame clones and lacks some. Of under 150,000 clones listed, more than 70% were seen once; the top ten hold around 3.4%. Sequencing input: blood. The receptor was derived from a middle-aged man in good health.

CDR3: CASSYLANTEAFF. CDR3 sequence (DNA): TGTGCCAGCAGTTATTTAGCGAACACTGAAGCTTTCTTT. The chain carries TRBV6-5 and TRBJ1-1, with D unresolved. This CDR3 contains 13 residues. Germline V CDR1 and CDR2: MNHEY, SVGAGI. Deletions cut 3 bases from V and 1 base from J, with 6 bases between.